Shown below are 2 T cell receptor beta chains from a single sample sequenced in a study of blood T cell repertoires in COVID-19. Repertoires were generated with immunoSEQ multiplex PCR, while TCRdb's copy carries only in-frame clones and drops some. The sample lists tens of thousands of clones, around 82% occurring once. Source material: peripheral blood. The receptors shown here come from a man aged 40-50 years with acute or convalescent COVID-19.

The chain is built from TRBV14 and TRBJ1-3; 7 bases are a match to TRBD1. Germline V gene lookup returns CDR1 SGHDN and CDR2 FVKESK. The CDR3 length is 16 residues. With V trimmed by 2 bases and J by 0 bases, 4 bases remained unmatched. CDR3 sequence reads: CASSQRTGYSGNTIYF. CDR3 bases: TGTGCCAGCAGCCAACGGACAGGATACTCTGGAAACACCATATATTTT.

The chain is built from TRBV6-5 and TRBJ1-2; the match to TRBD1 covers 8 bases. The V and J ends lost 4 bases and 3 bases, in that order; junction bases with no gene match: 4. Germline CDR1 reads MNHEY; CDR2 reads SVGAGI. The CDR3 is made up of 14 amino acids. CDR3 bases: TGTGCCAGCAGTTCGGACAGGGAGGACTATGGCTACACCTTC. Encoded protein: CASSSDREDYGYTF.